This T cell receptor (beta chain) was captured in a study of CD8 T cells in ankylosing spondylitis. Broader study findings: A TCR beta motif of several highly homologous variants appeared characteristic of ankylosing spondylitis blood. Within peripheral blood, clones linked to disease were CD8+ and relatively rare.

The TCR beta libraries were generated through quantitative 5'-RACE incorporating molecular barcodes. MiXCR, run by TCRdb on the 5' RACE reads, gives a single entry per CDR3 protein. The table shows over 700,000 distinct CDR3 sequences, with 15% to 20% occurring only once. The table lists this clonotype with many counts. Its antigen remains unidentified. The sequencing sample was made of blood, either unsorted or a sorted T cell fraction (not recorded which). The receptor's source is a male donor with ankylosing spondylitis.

The CDR3 DNA is TGCAGTGCTAGCCGGGACTGGCAAGAGACCCAGTACTTC. This gives the protein CSASRDWQETQYF. The gene calls are TRBV20-1 and TRBJ2-5; TRBD2 might be the D (6 bases). The CDR3 is 13 residues long. V lost 3 bases, J lost 2 bases, and 10 bases lay in between. Germline assignment: CDR1 DFQATT and CDR2 SNEGSKA (reference sequence).